This T cell receptor beta chain was obtained from a study of blood T cell repertoires in COVID-19. Study information: Both acute and convalescent COVID-19 samples were obtained from the United States, Italy and Spain. From T cells, B-cell-depleted T cells, or PBMCs came the material, which was cDNA or gDNA.

In the authors' methods: Amplification of reference gene primers provided the estimated nucleated cell counts. Libraries were prepared by immunoSEQ multiplex PCR; TCRdb keeps only in-frame clonotypes and omits some of them. D and trimming come from the DNA, and the V and J calls and clone size come from that table. The sample shows roughly 300,000 clones, 89% of them seen only once. Seattle patient enrollment occurred during active infection, with longitudinal follow-up thereafter. V was cut by 0 bases and J by 3 bases, with 18 bases left in between. This CDR3 contains 18 residues. CDR1 and CDR2 (germline): LNHNV, YYDKDF (reference sequence).

This chain uses TRBV15 with TRBJ2-1; D might be TRBD2 (5 bases). This TCR was recovered from a woman in her thirties with COVID-19, enrolled during active disease. The sequencing input was peripheral blood. The chain's CDR3 is CATSREPPTRVNYNEQFF. CDR3 sequence (DNA): TGTGCCACCAGCAGAGAACCCCCAACTAGGGTTAACTACAATGAGCAGTTCTTC.